Below, 25 T cell receptor beta chains from the same sample are listed, as sequenced in a study of blood T cell repertoires in COVID-19. The method was immunoSEQ multiplex PCR; TCRdb's version includes in-frame clones alone and lacks a portion of them. The sample includes about 100,000 clones, more than 65% seen only once; the top ten take about an eighth. Sequencing input: peripheral blood. Every receptor here comes from a woman between 65 and 79 years old with acute or convalescent COVID-19.

The chain couples TRBV18 to TRBJ1-6; maybe TRBD1 (5 bases). Per germline, CDR1 KGHSH and CDR2 LQKENI. V lost 6 bases to trimming and J lost 8 bases, with 17 bases between them. The CDR3 has 15 residues. CDR3 loop: CASSDAGARDSPLHF. The DNA for the CDR3 is TGTGCCAGCTCCGACGCTGGGGCTAGGGATTCACCCCTCCACTTT.

CDR3 amino acids: CSVGDGYNEQFF. CDR3 nucleotides: TGCAGCGTTGGAGACGGGTACAATGAGCAGTTCTTC. The chain uses TRBV29-1 and TRBJ2-1; no reliable D call. CDR3 length: 12 residues. Germline V gene data show CDR1 as SQVTM and CDR2 as ANQGSEA. Deletions cut 4 bases from V and 4 bases from J, with 8 bases between.

The chain combines TRBV3-1 (or the pseudogene TRBV3-2) with TRBJ1-1; no reliable D call. The CDR3 length is 11 residues. Trimming removed 6 bases from V and 8 bases from J, with 10 bases in between. Germline V lookup: CDR1 LGHDT, CDR2 YNNKEL (reference sequence). CDR3 sequence: CASSQLLEAFF. The CDR3 DNA reads as TGTGCCAGCAGTCAACTCCTAGAAGCTTTCTTT.

This rearrangement joins TRBV6-5 to TRBJ2-7; 7 positions match TRBD1. The germline V gene has CDR1 MNHEY and CDR2 SVGAGI. V shed 6 bases and J 2 bases; nucleotides not matched to a gene: 4. This CDR3 is built from 13 residues. In DNA form, the CDR3 reads TGTGCCAGCAGGGGGGACAGTACCTACGAGCAGTACTTC. Translation: CASRGDSTYEQYF.

The CDR3 DNA sequence: TGCGCCAGCAGTACGTCCGGGAGTTACAATGAGCAGTTCTTC. Its protein is CASSTSGSYNEQFF. The chain has TRBV5-1 and TRBJ2-1; D is possibly TRBD2 (6 bases). CDR3 size: 14 residues. V dropped 5 bases and J dropped 4 bases, with 13 bases sitting between them. The germline gives CDR1 SGHRS, CDR2 YFSETQ.

This clone was counted between two and nine times. The chain couples TRBV18 to TRBJ1-5, with no clear D. Germline CDR1 reads KGHSH; CDR2 reads LQKENI. The CDR3 has 15 residues. The V gene lost 0 bases and the J gene lost 3 bases, with 9 bases spanning the gap. CDR3 nucleotide sequence: TGTGCCAGCTCACCACCGGACGGGGACAATCAGCCCCAGCATTTT. Its protein product is CASSPPDGDNQPQHF. The full variable domain, rest sourced from reference TRBV18 and TRBJ1-5, is NAGVMQNPRHLVRRRGQEARLRCSPMKGHSHVYWYRQLPEEGLKFMVYLQKENIIDESGMPKERFSAEFPKEGPSILRIQQVVRGDSAAYFCASSPPDGDNQPQHFGDGTRLSIL.

This CDR3 is CASSFRQGSNTEAFF. CDR3 DNA sequence: TGTGCCAGCAGTTTTCGACAGGGTTCGAACACTGAAGCTTTCTTT. The J gene is TRBJ1-1, the V gene TRBV27, with 7 bases that match TRBD1. Germline values: CDR1 MNHEY, CDR2 SMNVEV (reference sequence). Unmatched junction bases numbered 5, after V lost 3 bases and J lost 1 base. The CDR3 has 15 amino acids.

The chain carries TRBV30 and TRBJ1-3; D not resolved. Germline V gives CDR1 GTSNPN, CDR2 SVGIG (reference sequence). The CDR3 has 13 amino acids. The germline V and J ends were trimmed by 3 bases and 0 bases, with 6 bases remaining between them. For the CDR3, the DNA is TGTGCCTGGAGACTATCCTCTGGAAACACCATATATTTT. This gives the protein CAWRLSSGNTIYF.

This chain links TRBV7-3 with TRBJ2-1; 7 bases fit TRBD1. The CDR3 covers 15 residues. Germline V CDR1 and CDR2: SGHTA, FQGTGA. J lost 3 bases, V lost 4 bases, and 6 bases had no gene match. CDR3 protein: CASSSDGTDYNEQFF. For the CDR3, the DNA is TGTGCCAGCAGCTCTGACGGGACAGACTACAATGAGCAGTTCTTC.

V gene TRBV4-3 combines with J gene TRBJ1-2; D gene uncertain. Deletions cut 0 bases from V and 7 bases from J, with 12 bases between. CDR3 length equals 14 residues. Germline CDR1 is LGHNA and CDR2 is YSLEER. The CDR3 nucleotides read TGCGCCAGCAGCCAAGAAGGCCGAGAGGGTGGCTACACCTTC. Translation gives CASSQEGREGGYTF.

For this clone: This CDR3 is also generated by other DNA sequences in the sample. The CDR3 loop is CASSSLAGGRQGQFF. CDR3 DNA sequence: TGTGCCAGCAGCTCACTAGCGGGGGGGCGTCAGGGGCAGTTCTTC. V usage is TRBV3-1 (or the pseudogene TRBV3-2) and J usage is TRBJ2-1; TRBD2 aligns across 13 bases. With V trimmed by 5 bases and J by 12 bases, 10 bases remained unmatched. The V gene's germline CDR1 is LGHDT and CDR2 YNNKEL (reference sequence). The CDR3 consists of 15 residues.

This clone was recorded a few times. The rearrangement uses TRBV19 and TRBJ2-5; TRBD1 aligns across 8 bases. V shed 1 base, J shed 9 bases, and the junction held 10 bases outside the gene matches. Germline V gene data show CDR1 as LNHDA and CDR2 as SQIVND (reference sequence). The CDR3 runs 15 residues. The CDR3 bases are TGTGCCAGTAGTATAGGAAGTGACAGGGGTGTCGCCCAGTACTTC. It is translated as CASSIGSDRGVAQYF. Variable domain in full (rest from reference TRBV19 and TRBJ2-5): DGGITQSPKYLFRKEGQNVTLSCEQNLNHDAMYWYRQDPGQGLRLIYYSQIVNDFQKGDIAEGYSVSREKKESFPLTVTSAQKNPTAFYLCASSIGSDRGVAQYFGPGTRLLVL.

This sequence joins TRBV7-8 and TRBJ1-1; 7 nucleotides line up with TRBD1. With V trimmed by 7 bases and J by 0 bases, 5 bases remained unmatched. Germline CDR1 and CDR2: SGHVS and FQNEAQ. The CDR3 extends over 14 amino acids. The CDR3 region has the DNA TGTGCCAGCAACAAGGACAGGCTGAACACTGAAGCTTTCTTT. This codes for CASNKDRLNTEAFF.

The CDR3 loop reads CASSLGTSGAGTDTQYF. The CDR3 bases are TGTGCCAGCAGCTTAGGGACTAGCGGGGCAGGGACAGATACGCAGTATTTT. V gene TRBV7-2 combines with J gene TRBJ2-3, with 12 bases that match TRBD2. V trimming: 1 base; J trimming: 3 bases; junction bases outside the gene matches: 5. Germline V gene lookup returns CDR1 SGHTA and CDR2 FQGNSA. This CDR3 contains 17 residues.

This chain joins TRBV19 and TRBJ1-4; 7 nucleotides align to TRBD1. The length of the CDR3 is 15 residues. Germline CDR1 and CDR2: LNHDA and SQIVND (reference sequence). J gave up 4 bases and V 4 bases, and 6 bases lay outside the gene matches. As DNA, the CDR3 is TGTGCCAGTAGTAGTCCGGGACAGCTTAATGAAAAACTGTTTTTT. Its protein is CASSSPGQLNEKLFF.

CDR3 nucleotides: TGTGCCAGCAGCCAGCAGCGGAATCAGCCCCAGCATTTT. This codes for CASSQQRNQPQHF. V is TRBV14 and J is TRBJ1-5; D gene uncertain. The length of the CDR3 is 13 residues. Trimming removed 3 bases at V and 4 bases at J, with 7 bases between. From germline, CDR1 is SGHDN and CDR2 FVKESK.

This clone was seen a few times. The rearrangement links TRBV19 to TRBJ2-5; 7 nucleotides match TRBD1. V lost 6 bases and J lost 3; bases outside the gene matches: 4. This CDR3 is 13 amino acids long. Germline CDR1 and CDR2: LNHDA and SQIVND (reference sequence). The CDR3 loop reads CASRYTGEETQYF. The CDR3 DNA reads as TGTGCCAGTAGGTATACAGGGGAAGAGACCCAGTACTTC.

The V and J genes are TRBV2 and TRBJ1-5; D call uncertain. CDR1 and CDR2 from the germline V gene are SNHLY and FYNNEI. This CDR3 region has 16 residues. The V end lost 4 bases, the J end lost 0 bases, and 13 bases lay between the germline ends. The CDR3, as DNA: TGTGCCAGCAGTGGGGCAATTGCTTATAGCAATCAGCCCCAGCATTTT. Translating gives CASSGAIAYSNQPQHF.

V and J are TRBV19 and TRBJ2-1; TRBD2 is a possible D gene (6 bases). Per germline, CDR1 LNHDA and CDR2 SQIVND (reference sequence). Trimming took 2 bases from V and 0 from J, leaving 14 bases between them. CDR3 size: 17 residues. The CDR3 DNA is TGTGCCAGTAGTATATTGCGGGGTAGGGGCTCCTACAATGAGCAGTTCTTC. Translated, it gives CASSILRGRGSYNEQFF.

The chain combines TRBV21-1 with TRBJ2-7; the D call TRBD2 from the table was never checked on the DNA. TRBV21-1 is noted as a pseudogene. This CDR3 comprises 14 residues. In nucleotides, the CDR3 is TGTGCCAGCAGCAAAGGGGAGGGGAGCCACGAGCAGTACGTC. Its protein product is CASSKGEGSHEQYV.

The chain links TRBV5-1 to TRBJ1-4, with 10 bases lining up with TRBD1. V shed 4 bases and J 7 bases; nucleotides not matched to a gene: 4. The CDR3 has 14 residues. The germline CDR1 and CDR2 sequences are SGHRS and YFSETQ. CDR3 bases: TGCGCCAGCAGCCGAGGACAGGGGGGTGAAAAACTGTTTTTT. Residues: CASSRGQGGEKLFF.

V gene TRBV7-9 combines with J gene TRBJ1-2; no clear D gene. The CDR3 extends over 13 amino acids. Germline values: CDR1 SEHNR, CDR2 FQNEAQ (reference sequence). V lost 5 bases and J lost 2, with 9 bases in between. CDR3 in DNA: TGTGCCAGCAGCCCGACTGTAAACTATGGCTACACCTTC. Its translation is CASSPTVNYGYTF. Full variable domain (rest looked up from reference TRBV7-9 and TRBJ1-2): DTGVSQNPRHKITKRGQNVTFRCDPISEHNRLYWYRQTLGQGPEFLTYFQNEAQLEKSRLLSDRFSAERPKGSFSTLEIQRTEQGDSAMYLCASSPTVNYGYTFGSGTRLTVV.

CDR3 amino acids: CASSVNRDDIQYF. DNA for the CDR3: TGTGCCAGCAGTGTTAACAGGGATGACATTCAGTACTTC. The chain is built from TRBV2 and TRBJ2-4; D is perhaps TRBD1 (6 bases). The V end was cut by 4 bases, the J end by 8 bases, with 12 bases between. This CDR3 region has 13 residues. The germline V gene has CDR1 SNHLY and CDR2 FYNNEI.

The chain joins TRBV5-1 to TRBJ1-4; perhaps TRBD1 as D (5 bases). The CDR3 runs 13 residues. Germline V gene data show CDR1 as SGHRS and CDR2 as YFSETQ. Trimming stripped 0 bases from V and 7 bases from J, with 7 bases between. In DNA, the CDR3 is TGCGCCAGCAGCTTGGCCGGGGGTGAAAAACTGTTTTTT. Its protein is CASSLAGGEKLFF.

This chain joins TRBV7-9 and TRBJ2-5; D is unclear. CDR1 is SEHNR, CDR2 FQNEAQ, per germline (reference sequence). The ends were cut back, 2 bases at V and 1 base at J, with 11 bases in the middle. CDR3 size: 15 residues. This CDR3 is CASSLTLGAQETQYF. The CDR3 DNA follows: TGTGCCAGCAGCTTAACCCTGGGCGCCCAAGAGACCCAGTACTTC.